The source of this T cell receptor (beta chain) is a study of T cell repertoires in cytomegalovirus infection. As for the study in general: A matching HLA type, together with CMV infection, was signaled by public TCR beta signatures.

TCRdb re-called the reads through MiXCR, storing one row per CDR3 protein. The data hold some 77,000 distinct CDR3 sequences, with around 3.5% observed a single time. Findings and caveats of the study: People with CMV and the relevant HLA were identified by cumulative public TCR beta family frequency. HLA-C-restricted CMV clonotypes gave the most frequent clonotype in two of eight donors.

There are many counts of this clonotype. No antigen is known for it. The receptor was derived from a human donor in good health (CMV status not recorded). Some clones in this sample may be carry-over from other donors' samples. The source material was PBMCs.

This CDR3 is CASRKGSRLGNEQFF. In DNA form, the CDR3 reads TGTGCCAGCAGGAAGGGCTCTAGGTTGGGTAATGAGCAGTTCTTC. The gene calls are TRBV27 and TRBJ2-1, with D unclear. CDR1 is MNHEY, CDR2 SMNVEV, per germline (reference sequence). CDR3 length: 15 amino acids. Trimming left V 6 bases short and J 7 bases short, with 19 bases between.